This T cell receptor (beta chain) was identified during a study of T cells after yellow fever vaccination. Study-wide points: Most clones from primary vaccination were detected again post-booster (about 95% CD4, approximately 90% CD8). The study noted that FACS-sorted repertoires could contain abundant clonotypes contaminating from the bulk population.

Template switching with 5'RACE generated the TCR cDNA and added a universal primer site and UMIs. TCRdb reprocessed the 5' RACE reads with MiXCR, giving one entry per CDR3 protein. The table has some 200,000 distinct CDR3 sequences, around 3.1% seen once. This CDR3 comprises 13 residues. Germline loops: CDR1 SGHRS, CDR2 YFSETQ. V lost 5 bases and J 3 bases, leaving 8 bases between the germline ends. Details on this clonotype: What it binds is not known.

The sequences come from CD4+ T cells sorted from PBMCs, collected 10 days after the yellow fever booster vaccination. The source of this sequence is a young man who received the YFV17D yellow fever vaccine. The chain carries TRBV5-1 and TRBJ2-2; D is ambiguous. CDR3 in amino acids: CASRGIDTGELFF. Here the CDR3 DNA reads TGCGCCAGCAGAGGGATAGACACCGGGGAGCTGTTTTTT.